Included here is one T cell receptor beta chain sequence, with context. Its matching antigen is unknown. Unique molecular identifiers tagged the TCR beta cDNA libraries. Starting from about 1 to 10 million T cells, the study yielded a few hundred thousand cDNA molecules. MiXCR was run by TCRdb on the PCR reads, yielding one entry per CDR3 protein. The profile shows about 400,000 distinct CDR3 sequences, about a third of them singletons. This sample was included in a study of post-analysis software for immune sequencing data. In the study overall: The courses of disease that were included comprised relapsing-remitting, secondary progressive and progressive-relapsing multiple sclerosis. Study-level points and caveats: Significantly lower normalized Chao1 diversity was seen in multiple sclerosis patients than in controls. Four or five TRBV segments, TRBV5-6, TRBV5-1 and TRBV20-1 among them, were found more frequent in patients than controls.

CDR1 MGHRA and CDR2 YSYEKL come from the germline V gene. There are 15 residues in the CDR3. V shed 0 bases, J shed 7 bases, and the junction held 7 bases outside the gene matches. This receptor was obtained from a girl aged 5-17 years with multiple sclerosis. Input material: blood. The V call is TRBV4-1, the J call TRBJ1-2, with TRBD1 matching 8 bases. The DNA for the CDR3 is TGCGCCAGCAGCCAAGAACCCCAGGGGGCGCTTGGCTACACCTTC. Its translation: CASSQEPQGALGYTF.